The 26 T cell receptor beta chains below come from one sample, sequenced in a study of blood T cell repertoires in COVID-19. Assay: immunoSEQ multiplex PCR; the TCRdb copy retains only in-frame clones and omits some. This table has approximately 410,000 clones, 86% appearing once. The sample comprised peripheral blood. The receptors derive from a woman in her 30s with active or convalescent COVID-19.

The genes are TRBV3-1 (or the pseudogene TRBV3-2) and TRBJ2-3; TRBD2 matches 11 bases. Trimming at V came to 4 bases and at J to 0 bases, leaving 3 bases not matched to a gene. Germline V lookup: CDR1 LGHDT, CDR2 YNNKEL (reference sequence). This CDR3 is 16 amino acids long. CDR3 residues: CASSPSGGLSTDTQYF. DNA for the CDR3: TGTGCCAGCAGCCCTAGCGGGGGGCTTAGCACAGATACGCAGTATTTT.

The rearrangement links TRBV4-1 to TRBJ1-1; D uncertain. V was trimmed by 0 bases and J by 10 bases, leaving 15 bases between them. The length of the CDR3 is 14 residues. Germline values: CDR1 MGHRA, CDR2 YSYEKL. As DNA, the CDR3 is TGCGCCAGCAGCCAAGATCTTTGGACTAGAGGAGCTTTCTTT. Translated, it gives CASSQDLWTRGAFF.

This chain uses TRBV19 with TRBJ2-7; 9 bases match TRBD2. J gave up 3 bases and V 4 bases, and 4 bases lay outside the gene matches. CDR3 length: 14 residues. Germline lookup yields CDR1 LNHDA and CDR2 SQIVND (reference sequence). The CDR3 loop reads CASSTQAGGYEQYF. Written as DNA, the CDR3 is TGTGCCAGTAGTACCCAAGCGGGGGGCTACGAGCAGTACTTC.

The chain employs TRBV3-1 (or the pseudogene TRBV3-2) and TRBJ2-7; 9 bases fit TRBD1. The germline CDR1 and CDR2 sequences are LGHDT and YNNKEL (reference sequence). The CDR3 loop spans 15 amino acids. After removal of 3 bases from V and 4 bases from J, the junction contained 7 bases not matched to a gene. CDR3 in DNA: TGTGCCAGCAGCCATCCGGGACAGGGTGCATACGAGCAGTACTTC. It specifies CASSHPGQGAYEQYF.

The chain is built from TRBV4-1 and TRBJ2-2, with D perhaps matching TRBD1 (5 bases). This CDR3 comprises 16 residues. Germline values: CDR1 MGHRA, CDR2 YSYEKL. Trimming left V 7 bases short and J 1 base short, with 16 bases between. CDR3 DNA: TGCGCCAGCAACAAAAGAAAGACAGAGAACACCGGGGAGCTGTTTTTT. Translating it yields CASNKRKTENTGELFF.

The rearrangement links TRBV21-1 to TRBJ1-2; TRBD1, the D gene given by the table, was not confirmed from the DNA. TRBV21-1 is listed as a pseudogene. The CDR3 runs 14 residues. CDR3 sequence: CASSTEGARYGYTF. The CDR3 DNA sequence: TGTGCCAGCAGCACGGAAGGGGCGCGCTATGGCTACACCTTC.

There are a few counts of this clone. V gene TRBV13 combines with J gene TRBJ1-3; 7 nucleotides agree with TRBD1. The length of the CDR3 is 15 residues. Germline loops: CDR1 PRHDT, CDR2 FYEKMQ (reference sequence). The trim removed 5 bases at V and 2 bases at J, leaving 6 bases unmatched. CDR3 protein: CASSIQTGPGNTIYF. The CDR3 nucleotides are TGTGCCAGCAGCATCCAGACAGGGCCTGGAAACACCATATATTTT.

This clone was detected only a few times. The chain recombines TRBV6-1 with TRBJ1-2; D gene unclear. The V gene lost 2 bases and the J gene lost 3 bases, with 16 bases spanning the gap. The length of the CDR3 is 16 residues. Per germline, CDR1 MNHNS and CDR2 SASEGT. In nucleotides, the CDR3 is TGTGCCAGCAGTGAAAGCGGGTCAGCATGGGACTATGGCTACACCTTC. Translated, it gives CASSESGSAWDYGYTF.

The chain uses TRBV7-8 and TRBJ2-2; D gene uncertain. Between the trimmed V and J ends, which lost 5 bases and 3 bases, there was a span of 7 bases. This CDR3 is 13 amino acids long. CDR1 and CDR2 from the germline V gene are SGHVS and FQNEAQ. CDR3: CASSGPHTGELFF. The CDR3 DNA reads TGTGCCAGCAGCGGCCCCCACACCGGGGAGCTGTTTTTT. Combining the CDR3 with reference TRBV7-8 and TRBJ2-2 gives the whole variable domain GAGVSQSPRYKVAKRGQDVALRCDPISGHVSLFWYQQALGQGPEFLTYFQNEAQLDKSGLPSDRFFAERPEGSVSTLKIQRTQQEDSAVYLCASSGPHTGELFFGEGSRLTVL.

For the CDR3, the DNA is TGTGCAAGTCGCTTGCGGGGGTGGACTGAAGCTTTCTTT. Protein: CASRLRGWTEAFF. J is TRBJ1-1 and V is TRBV12-2. TRBV12-2 is tagged as a pseudogene. The CDR3 contains 13 residues.

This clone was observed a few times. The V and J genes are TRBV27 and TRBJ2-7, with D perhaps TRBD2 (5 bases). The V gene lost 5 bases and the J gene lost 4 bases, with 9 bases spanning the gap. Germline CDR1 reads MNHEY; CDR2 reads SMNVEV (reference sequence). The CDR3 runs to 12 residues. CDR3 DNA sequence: TGTGCCAGCAGTGTCACGGGGTACGAGCAGTACTTC. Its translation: CASSVTGYEQYF.

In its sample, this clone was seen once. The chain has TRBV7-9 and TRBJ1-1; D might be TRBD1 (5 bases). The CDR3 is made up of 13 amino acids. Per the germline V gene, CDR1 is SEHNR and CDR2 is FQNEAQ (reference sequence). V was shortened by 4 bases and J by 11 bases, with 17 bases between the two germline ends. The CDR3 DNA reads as TGTGCCAGCAGCTCATCGACAGTTGGGAGGGCTTTCTTT. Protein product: CASSSSTVGRAFF.

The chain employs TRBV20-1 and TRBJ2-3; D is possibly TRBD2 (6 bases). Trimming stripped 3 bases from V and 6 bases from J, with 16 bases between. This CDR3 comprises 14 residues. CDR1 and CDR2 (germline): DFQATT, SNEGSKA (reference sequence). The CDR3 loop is CSASLGTPTDTQYF. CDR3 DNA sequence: TGCAGTGCTAGTCTTGGGACTCCGACGGATACGCAGTATTTT.

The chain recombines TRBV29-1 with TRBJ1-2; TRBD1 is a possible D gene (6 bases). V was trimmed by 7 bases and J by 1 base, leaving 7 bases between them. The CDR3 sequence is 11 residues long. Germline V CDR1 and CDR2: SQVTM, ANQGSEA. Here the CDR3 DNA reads TGCAGCGGGGACAATAACTATGGCTACACCTTC. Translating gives CSGDNNYGYTF.

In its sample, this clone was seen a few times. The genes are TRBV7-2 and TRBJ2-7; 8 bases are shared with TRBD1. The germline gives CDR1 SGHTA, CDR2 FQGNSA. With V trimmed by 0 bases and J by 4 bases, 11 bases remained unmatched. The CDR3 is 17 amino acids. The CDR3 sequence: CASSLAMGQGARYEQYF. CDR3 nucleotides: TGTGCCAGCAGCTTAGCTATGGGGCAGGGGGCACGTTACGAGCAGTACTTC.

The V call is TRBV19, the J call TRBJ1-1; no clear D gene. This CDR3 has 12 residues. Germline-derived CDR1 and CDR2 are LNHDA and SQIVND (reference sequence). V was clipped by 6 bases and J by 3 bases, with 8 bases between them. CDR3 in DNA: TGTGCCAGTAGCTACGAACACACTGAAGCTTTCTTT. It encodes CASSYEHTEAFF.

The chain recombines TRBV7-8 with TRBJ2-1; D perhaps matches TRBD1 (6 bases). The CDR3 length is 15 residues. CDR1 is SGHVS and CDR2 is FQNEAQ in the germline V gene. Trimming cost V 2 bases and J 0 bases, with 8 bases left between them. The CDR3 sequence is CASSLQGISYNEQFF. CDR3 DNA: TGTGCCAGCAGCTTACAGGGGATCTCCTACAATGAGCAGTTCTTC.

CDR3 protein: CASSPARTSADNEQFF. The CDR3 coding sequence is TGCGCCAGCAGCCCCGCCCGGACTAGCGCGGACAATGAGCAGTTCTTC. The chain has TRBV5-1 and TRBJ2-1, with 9 bases that match TRBD2. CDR1 and CDR2 from the germline V gene are SGHRS and YFSETQ. V shed 4 bases and J 5 bases; nucleotides not matched to a gene: 10. This CDR3 has 16 amino acids.

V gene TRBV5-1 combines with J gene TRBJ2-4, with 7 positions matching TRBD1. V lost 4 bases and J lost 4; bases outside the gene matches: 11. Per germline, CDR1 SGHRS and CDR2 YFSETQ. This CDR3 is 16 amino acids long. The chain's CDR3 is CASSPTGTDPKNIQYF. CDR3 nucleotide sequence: TGCGCCAGCAGCCCAACCGGGACAGATCCTAAAAACATTCAGTACTTC.

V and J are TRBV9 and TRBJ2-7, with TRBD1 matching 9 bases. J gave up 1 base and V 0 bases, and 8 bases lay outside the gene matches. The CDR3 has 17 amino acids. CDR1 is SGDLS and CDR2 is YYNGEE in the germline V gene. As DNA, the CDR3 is TGTGCCAGCAGCGTAGCCTCGCCCGGGACAGGGTCCTACGAGCAGTACTTC. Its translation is CASSVASPGTGSYEQYF. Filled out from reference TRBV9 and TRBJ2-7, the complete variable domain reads DSGVTQTPKHLITATGQRVTLRCSPRSGDLSVYWYQQSLDQGLQFLIQYYNGEERAKGNILERFSAQQFPDLHSELNLSSLELGDSALYFCASSVASPGTGSYEQYFGPGTRLTVT.

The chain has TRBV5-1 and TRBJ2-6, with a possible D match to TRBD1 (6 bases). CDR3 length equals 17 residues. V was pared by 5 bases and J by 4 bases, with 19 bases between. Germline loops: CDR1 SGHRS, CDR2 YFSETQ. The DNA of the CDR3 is TGCGCCAGCAGTCTTCTAAGAGGGGGTCCAGGGGCCAACGTCCTGACTTTC. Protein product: CASSLLRGGPGANVLTF.

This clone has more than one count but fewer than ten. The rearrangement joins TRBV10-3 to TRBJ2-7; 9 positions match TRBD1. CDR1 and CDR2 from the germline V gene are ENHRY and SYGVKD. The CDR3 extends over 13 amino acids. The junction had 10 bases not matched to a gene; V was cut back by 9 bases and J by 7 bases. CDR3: CAMQPDRGDEQYF. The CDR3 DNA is TGTGCCATGCAACCGGACAGGGGTGATGAGCAGTACTTC.

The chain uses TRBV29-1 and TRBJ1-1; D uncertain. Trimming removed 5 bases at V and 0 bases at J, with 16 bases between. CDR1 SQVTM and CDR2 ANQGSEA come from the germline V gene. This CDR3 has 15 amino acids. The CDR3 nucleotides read TGCAGCGTTCCGTCTGAACTCTTTATGAACACTGAAGCTTTCTTT. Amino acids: CSVPSELFMNTEAFF.

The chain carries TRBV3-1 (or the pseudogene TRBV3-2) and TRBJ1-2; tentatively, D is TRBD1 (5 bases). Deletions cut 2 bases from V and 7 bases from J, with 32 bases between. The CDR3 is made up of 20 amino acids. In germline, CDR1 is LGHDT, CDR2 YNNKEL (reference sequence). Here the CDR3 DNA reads TGTGCCAGCAGCCAAAACAACCGGGGACTTCAACCAGGATTGAGGGGTGGCTACACCTTC. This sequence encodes CASSQNNRGLQPGLRGGYTF.

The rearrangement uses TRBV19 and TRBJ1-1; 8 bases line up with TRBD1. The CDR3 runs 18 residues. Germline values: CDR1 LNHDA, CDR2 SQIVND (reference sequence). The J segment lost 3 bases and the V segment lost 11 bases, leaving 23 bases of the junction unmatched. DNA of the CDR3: TGTGCCGCAAAGGGAATACGGACAGGGCCCTCCCCCCACACTGAAGCTTTCTTT. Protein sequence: CAAKGIRTGPSPHTEAFF.

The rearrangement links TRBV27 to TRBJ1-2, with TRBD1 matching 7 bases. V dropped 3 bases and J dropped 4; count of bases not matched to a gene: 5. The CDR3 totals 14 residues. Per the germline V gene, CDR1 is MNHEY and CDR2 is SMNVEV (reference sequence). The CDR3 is CASSLTGPGYGYTF. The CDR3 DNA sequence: TGTGCCAGCAGTTTGACAGGGCCTGGCTATGGCTACACCTTC.